The present T cell receptor (beta chain) was sequenced within a study of shared clonotypes between healthy human individuals. The overall study: Each donor's CD8 memory used one plate, CD8 naive two, each CD4 subset three.

As defined, naive CD8 cells were CD45RO-negative and positively selected for CCR7, with terminally differentiated effector memory CD45RA+ cells excluded. Overall study findings and caveats: Estimated richness values were generally larger in naive subsets than in memory subsets. Sharing across a few donors was seen in roughly 5% of naive CD4 clonotypes.

In the source study's methods: Junction-only sequences produced by ImmunoSEQ had no quality scores, so filtering differed. Generated by immunoSEQ multiplex PCR, the TCRdb table keeps only in-frame clones and is missing some. From that table come the V and J calls and clone size; the DNA was used to work out D and trimming. The sample has 1.5 million to 2.5 million clones, about 95% seen once. Worth noting for this clone: Its antigen is unknown. Distinct nucleotide sequences in the sample also encode this CDR3.

The TCR originated in a man aged 18 to 29 in good health. Sequenced sample: naive CD8+ T cells sorted from blood.

The CDR3 region is CASSQDPRRGETQYF. As DNA, the CDR3 is TGCGCCAGCAGCCAAGATCCCCGACGGGGGGAGACCCAGTACTTC. This chain connects TRBV4-1 to TRBJ2-5; a possible D gene is TRBD2 (6 bases). Trimming shortened V by 0 bases and J by 5 bases, and 13 bases separated the two germline ends. Germline V lookup: CDR1 MGHRA, CDR2 YSYEKL. The CDR3 runs 15 residues.